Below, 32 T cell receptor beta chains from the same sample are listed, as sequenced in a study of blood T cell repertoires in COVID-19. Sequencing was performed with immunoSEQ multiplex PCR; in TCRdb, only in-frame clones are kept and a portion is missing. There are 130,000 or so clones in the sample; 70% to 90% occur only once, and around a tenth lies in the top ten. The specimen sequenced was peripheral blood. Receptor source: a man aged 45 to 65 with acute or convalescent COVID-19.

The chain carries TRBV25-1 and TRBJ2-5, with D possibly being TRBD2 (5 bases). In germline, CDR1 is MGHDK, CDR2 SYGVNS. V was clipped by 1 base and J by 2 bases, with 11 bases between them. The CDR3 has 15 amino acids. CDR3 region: CASSELGATQETQYF. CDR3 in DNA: TGTGCCAGCAGTGAATTGGGAGCGACACAAGAGACCCAGTACTTC.

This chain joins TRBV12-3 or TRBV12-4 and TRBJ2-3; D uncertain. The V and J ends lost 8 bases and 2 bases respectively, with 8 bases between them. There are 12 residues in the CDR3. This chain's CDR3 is CASRANTDTQYF. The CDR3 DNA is TGTGCCAGCCGCGCTAACACAGATACGCAGTATTTT.

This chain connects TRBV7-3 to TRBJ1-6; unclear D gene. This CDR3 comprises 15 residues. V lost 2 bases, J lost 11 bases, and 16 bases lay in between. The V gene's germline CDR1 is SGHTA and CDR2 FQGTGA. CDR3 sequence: CASSLYVQELAPLHF. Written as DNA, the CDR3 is TGTGCCAGCAGCTTATACGTCCAGGAATTGGCACCCCTCCACTTT.

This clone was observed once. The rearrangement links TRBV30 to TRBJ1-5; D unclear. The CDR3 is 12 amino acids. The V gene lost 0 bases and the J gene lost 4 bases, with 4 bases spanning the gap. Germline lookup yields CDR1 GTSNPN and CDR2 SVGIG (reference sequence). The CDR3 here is CAWSVRNQPQHF. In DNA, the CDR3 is TGTGCCTGGAGTGTACGGAATCAGCCCCAGCATTTT.

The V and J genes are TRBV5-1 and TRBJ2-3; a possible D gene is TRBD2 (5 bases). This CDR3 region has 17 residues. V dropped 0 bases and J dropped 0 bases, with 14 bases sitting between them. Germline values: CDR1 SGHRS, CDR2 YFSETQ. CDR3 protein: CASSLGIGGSSTDTQYF. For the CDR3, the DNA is TGCGCCAGCAGCTTGGGGATCGGCGGGTCTAGCACAGATACGCAGTATTTT.

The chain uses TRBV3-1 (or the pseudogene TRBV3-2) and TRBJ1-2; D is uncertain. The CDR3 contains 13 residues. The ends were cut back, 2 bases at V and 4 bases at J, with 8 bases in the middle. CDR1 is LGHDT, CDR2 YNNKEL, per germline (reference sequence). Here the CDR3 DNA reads TGTGCCAGCAGCCAAAGTGGAGCCTATGGCTACACCTTC. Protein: CASSQSGAYGYTF.

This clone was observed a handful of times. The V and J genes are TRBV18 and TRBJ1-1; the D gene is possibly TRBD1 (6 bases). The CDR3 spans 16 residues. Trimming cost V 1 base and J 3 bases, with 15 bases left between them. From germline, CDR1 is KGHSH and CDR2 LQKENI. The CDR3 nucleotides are TGTGCCAGCTCACCACTGAGCCAGGGGAGCGACACTGAAGCTTTCTTT. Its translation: CASSPLSQGSDTEAFF.

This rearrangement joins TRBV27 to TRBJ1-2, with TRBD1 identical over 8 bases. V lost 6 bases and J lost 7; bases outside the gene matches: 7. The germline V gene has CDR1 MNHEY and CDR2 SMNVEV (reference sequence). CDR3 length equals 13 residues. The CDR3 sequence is CASRGTGLSGYTF. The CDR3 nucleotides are TGTGCCAGCAGGGGGACAGGTCTAAGTGGCTACACCTTC.

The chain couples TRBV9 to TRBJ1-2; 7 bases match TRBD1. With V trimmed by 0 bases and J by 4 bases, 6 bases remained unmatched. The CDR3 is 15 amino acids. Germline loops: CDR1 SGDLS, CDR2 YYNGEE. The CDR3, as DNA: TGTGCCAGCAGCGTAGCTGGTGGACAGGCCTATGGCTACACCTTC. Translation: CASSVAGGQAYGYTF. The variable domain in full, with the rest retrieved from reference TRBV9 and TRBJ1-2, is DSGVTQTPKHLITATGQRVTLRCSPRSGDLSVYWYQQSLDQGLQFLIQYYNGEERAKGNILERFSAQQFPDLHSELNLSSLELGDSALYFCASSVAGGQAYGYTFGSGTRLTVV.

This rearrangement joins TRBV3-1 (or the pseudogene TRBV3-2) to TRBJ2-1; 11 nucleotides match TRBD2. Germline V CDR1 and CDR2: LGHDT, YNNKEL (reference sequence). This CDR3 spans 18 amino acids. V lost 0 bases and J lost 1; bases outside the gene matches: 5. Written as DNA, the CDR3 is TGTGCCAGCAGCCAAGAGTGGGCTAGCGGGGGGTCCTACAATGAGCAGTTCTTC. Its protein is CASSQEWASGGSYNEQFF.

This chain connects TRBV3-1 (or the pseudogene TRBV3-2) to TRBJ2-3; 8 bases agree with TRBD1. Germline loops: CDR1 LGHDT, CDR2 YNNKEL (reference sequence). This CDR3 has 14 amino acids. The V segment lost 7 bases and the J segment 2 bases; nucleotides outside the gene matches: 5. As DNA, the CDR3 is TGTGCCAGCACCCCGGACAGGGTCACAGATACGCAGTATTTT. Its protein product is CASTPDRVTDTQYF.

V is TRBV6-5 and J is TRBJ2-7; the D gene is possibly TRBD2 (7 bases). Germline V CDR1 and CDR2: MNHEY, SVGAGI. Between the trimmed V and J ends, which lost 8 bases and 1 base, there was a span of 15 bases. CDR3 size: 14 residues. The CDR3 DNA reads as TGTGCCAGCCAAAGGGGGGGGTATTCCTACGAGCAGTACTTC. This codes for CASQRGGYSYEQYF.

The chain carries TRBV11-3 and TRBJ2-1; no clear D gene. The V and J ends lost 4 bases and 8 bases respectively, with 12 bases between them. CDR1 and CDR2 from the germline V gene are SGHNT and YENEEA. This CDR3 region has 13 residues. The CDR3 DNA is TGTGCCAGCAGCTCCGTTGAGAACCATGAGCAGTTCTTC. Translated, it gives CASSSVENHEQFF. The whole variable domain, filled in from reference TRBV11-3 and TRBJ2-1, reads EAGVVQSPRYKIIEKKQPVAFWCNPISGHNTLYWYLQNLGQGPELLIRYENEEAVDDSQLPKDRFSAERLKGVDSTLKIQPAELGDSAVYLCASSSVENHEQFFGPGTRLTVL.

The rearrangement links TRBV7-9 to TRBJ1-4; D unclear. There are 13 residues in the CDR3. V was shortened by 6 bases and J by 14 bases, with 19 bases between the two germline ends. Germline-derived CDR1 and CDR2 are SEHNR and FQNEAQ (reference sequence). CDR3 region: CASSSGNLDYLFF. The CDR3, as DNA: TGTGCCAGCAGTTCGGGAAACCTGGACTATCTGTTTTTT. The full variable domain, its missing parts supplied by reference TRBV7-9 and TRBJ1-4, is DTGVSQNPRHKITKRGQNVTFRCDPISEHNRLYWYRQTLGQGPEFLTYFQNEAQLEKSRLLSDRFSAERPKGSFSTLEIQRTEQGDSAMYLCASSSGNLDYLFFGSGTQLSVL.

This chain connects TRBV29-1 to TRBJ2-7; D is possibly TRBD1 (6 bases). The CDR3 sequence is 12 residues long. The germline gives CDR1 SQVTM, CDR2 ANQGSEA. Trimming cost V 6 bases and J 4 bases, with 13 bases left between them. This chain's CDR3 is CSVQQGGYEQYF. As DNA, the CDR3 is TGCAGCGTACAACAGGGCGGTTACGAGCAGTACTTC.

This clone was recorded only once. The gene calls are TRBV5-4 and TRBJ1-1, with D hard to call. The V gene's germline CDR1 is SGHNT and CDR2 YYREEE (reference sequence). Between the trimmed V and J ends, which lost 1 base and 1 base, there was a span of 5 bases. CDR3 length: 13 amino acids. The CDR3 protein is CASSLTANTEAFF. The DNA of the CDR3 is TGTGCCAGCAGCTTGACAGCGAACACTGAAGCTTTCTTT.

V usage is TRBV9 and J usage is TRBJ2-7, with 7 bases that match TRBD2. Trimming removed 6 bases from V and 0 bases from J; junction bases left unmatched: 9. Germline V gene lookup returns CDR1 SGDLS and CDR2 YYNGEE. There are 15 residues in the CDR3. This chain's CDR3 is CASNRGSGLSYEQYF. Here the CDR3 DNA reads TGTGCCAGCAATCGAGGTAGCGGGCTCTCCTACGAGCAGTACTTC.

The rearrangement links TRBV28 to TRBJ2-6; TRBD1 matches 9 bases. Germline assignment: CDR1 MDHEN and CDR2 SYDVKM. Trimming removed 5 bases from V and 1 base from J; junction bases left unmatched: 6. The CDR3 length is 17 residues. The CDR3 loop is CASSAGTGKSGANVLTF. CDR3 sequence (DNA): TGTGCCAGCAGTGCCGGGACAGGGAAGTCTGGGGCCAACGTCCTGACTTTC.

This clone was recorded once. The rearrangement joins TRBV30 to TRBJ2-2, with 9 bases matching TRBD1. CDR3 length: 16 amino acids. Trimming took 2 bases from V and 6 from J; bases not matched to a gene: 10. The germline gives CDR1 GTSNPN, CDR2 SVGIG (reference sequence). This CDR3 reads CAWSRLPGQGAGELFF. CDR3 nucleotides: TGTGCCTGGAGTCGACTACCGGGACAGGGAGCCGGGGAGCTGTTTTTT. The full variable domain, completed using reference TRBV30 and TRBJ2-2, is SQTIHQWPATLVQPVGSPLSLECTVEGTSNPNLYWYRQAAGRGLQLLFYSVGIGQISSEVPQNLSASRPQDRQFILSSKKLLLSDSGFYLCAWSRLPGQGAGELFFGEGSRLTVL.

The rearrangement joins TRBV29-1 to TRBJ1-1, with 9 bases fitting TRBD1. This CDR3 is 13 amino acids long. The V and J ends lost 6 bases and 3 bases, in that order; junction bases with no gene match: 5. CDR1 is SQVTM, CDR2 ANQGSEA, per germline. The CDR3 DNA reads TGCAGCGTCCTAAGACAGGGGGACACTGAAGCTTTCTTT. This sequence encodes CSVLRQGDTEAFF.

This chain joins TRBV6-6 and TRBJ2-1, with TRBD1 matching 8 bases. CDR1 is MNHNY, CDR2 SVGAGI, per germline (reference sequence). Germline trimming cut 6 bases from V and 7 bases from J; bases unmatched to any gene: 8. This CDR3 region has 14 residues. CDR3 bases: TGTGCCAGCAGAATGAGACAGGGGCTAAATGAGCAGTTCTTC. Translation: CASRMRQGLNEQFF.

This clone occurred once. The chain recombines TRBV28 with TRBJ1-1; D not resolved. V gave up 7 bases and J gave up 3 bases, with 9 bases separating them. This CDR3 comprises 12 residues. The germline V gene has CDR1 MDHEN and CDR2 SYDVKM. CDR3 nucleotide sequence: TGTGCCAGCACAGCGTTGGACACTGAAGCTTTCTTT. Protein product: CASTALDTEAFF.

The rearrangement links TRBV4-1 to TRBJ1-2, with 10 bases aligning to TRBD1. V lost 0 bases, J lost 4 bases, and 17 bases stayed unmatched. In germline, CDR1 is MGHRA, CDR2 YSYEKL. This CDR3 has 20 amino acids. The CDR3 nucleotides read TGCGCCAGCAGCCAAGATCCGGGACAGGGGCATTCCTATTCTATCTATGGCTACACCTTC. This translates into CASSQDPGQGHSYSIYGYTF.

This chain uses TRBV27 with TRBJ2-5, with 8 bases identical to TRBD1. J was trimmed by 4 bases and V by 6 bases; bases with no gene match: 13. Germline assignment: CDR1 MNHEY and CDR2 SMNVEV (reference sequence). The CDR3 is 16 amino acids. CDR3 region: CASRPSGTGLRETQYF. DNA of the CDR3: TGTGCCAGCAGACCGTCCGGGACAGGATTGCGAGAGACCCAGTACTTC.

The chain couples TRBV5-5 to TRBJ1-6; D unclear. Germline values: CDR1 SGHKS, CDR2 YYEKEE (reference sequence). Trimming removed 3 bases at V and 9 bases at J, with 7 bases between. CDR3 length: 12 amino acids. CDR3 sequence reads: CASSSPGSPLHF. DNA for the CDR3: TGTGCCAGCAGCTCGCCCGGTTCACCCCTCCACTTT.

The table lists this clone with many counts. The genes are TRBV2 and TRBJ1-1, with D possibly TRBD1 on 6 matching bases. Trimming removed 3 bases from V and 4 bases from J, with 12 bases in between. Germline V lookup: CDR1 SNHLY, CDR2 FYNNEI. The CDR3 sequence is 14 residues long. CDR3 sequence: CASSESVGGTEAFF. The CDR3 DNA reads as TGTGCCAGCAGTGAGAGCGTAGGGGGCACTGAAGCTTTCTTT.

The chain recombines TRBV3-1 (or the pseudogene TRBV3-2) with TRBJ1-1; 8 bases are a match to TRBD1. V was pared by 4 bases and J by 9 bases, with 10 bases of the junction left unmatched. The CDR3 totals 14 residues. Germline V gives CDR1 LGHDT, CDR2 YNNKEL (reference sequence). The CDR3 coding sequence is TGTGCCAGCAGCCCAGGGACAGGCCCCAAAAAAGCTTTCTTT. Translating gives CASSPGTGPKKAFF.

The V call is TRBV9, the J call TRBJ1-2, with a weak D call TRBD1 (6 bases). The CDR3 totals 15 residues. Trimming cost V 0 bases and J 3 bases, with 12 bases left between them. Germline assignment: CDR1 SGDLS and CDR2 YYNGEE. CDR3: CASSVESGADYGYTF. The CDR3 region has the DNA TGTGCCAGCAGCGTAGAGTCAGGGGCCGACTATGGCTACACCTTC.

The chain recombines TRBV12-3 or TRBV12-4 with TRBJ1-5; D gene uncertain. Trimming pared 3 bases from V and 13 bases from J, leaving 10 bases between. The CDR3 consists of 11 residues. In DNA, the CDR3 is TGTGCCAGCAGTTTCTCAATAGTTCAGCATTTT. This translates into CASSFSIVQHF.

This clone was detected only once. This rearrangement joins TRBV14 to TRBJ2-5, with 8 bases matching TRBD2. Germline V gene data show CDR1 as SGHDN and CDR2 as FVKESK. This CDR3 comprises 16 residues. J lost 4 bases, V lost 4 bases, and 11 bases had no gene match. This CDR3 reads CASSPTPGLVLETQYF. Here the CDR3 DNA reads TGTGCCAGCAGCCCGACCCCGGGACTAGTTCTAGAGACCCAGTACTTC.

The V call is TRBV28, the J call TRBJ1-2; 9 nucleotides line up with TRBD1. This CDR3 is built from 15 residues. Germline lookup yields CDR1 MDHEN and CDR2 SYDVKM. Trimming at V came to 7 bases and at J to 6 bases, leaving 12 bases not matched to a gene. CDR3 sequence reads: CASTVPGQGSDGYTF. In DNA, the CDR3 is TGTGCCAGCACCGTCCCGGGACAGGGTTCGGATGGCTACACCTTC.

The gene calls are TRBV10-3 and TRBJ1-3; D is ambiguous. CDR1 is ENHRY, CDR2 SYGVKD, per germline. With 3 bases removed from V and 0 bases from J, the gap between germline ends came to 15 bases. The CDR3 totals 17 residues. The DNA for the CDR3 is TGTGCCATCAGTGATTCGTCCGGAGGACTCTCTGGAAACACCATATATTTT. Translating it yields CAISDSSGGLSGNTIYF.